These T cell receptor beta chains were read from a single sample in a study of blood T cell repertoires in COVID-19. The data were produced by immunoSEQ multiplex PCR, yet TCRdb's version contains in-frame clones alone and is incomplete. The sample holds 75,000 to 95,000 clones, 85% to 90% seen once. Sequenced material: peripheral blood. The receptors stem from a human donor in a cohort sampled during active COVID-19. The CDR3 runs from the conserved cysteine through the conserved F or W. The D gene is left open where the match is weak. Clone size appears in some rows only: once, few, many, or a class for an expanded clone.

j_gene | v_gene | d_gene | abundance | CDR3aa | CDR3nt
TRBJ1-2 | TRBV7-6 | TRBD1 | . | CASSLGAGGEINYGYTF | TGTGCCAGCAGCTTAGGGGCAGGGGGCGAAATAAACTATGGCTACACCTTC
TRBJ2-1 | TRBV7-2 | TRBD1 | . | CASSYPGGRGNEQFF | TGTGCCAGCAGCTACCCAGGGGGCAGGGGCAATGAGCAGTTCTTC
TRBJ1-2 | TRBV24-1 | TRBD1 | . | CATSDPRTGGVYGYTF | TGTGCCACCAGTGACCCTAGGACAGGGGGGGTGTATGGCTACACCTTC
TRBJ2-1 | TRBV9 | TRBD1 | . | CASSVGVAQGPGSYNEQFF | TGTGCCAGCAGCGTAGGGGTGGCACAGGGGCCGGGGTCCTACAATGAGCAGTTCTTC
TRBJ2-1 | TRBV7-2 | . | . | CASSFLAPDGEQFF | TGTGCCAGCAGCTTCCTAGCGCCGGACGGTGAGCAGTTCTTC
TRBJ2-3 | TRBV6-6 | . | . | CATKTDTQYF | TGTGCCACTAAAACAGATACGCAGTATTTT
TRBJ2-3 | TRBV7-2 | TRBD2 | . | CASTPGVRETQYF | TGTGCCAGCACCCCCGGGGTGCGGGAGACGCAGTATTTT
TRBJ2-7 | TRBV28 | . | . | CASSLSGDEQYF | TGTGCCAGCAGTTTATCAGGGGACGAGCAGTACTTC
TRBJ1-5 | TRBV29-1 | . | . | CSVAAGEGDQPQHF | TGCAGCGTTGCGGCAGGGGAAGGCGATCAGCCCCAGCATTTT
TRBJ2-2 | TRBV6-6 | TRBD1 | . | CASSYSAGGEPGELFF | TGTGCCAGCAGTTACTCGGCAGGGGGCGAACCCGGGGAGCTGTTTTTT
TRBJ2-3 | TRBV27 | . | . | CASRARVSTDTQYF | TGTGCCAGCAGAGCGAGGGTTAGCACAGATACGCAGTATTTT
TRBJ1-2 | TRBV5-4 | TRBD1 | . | CASSFRDRPNYGYTF | TGTGCCAGCAGCTTTAGGGACAGACCTAACTATGGCTACACCTTC
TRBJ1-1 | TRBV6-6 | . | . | CASSYGQGQDTEAFF | TGTGCCAGCAGTTACGGCCAGGGGCAGGACACTGAAGCTTTCTTT
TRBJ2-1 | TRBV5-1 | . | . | CASSGTKEQFF | TGCGCCAGCAGCGGCACCAAGGAGCAGTTCTTC
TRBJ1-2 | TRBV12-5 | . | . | CASGLTPGAGYGYTF | TGTGCTAGTGGGCTTACCCCGGGTGCGGGCTATGGCTACACCTTC
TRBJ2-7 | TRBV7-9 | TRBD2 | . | CASSQRIAGGRLDEQYF | TGTGCCAGCAGCCAACGAATAGCGGGAGGGCGTTTGGACGAGCAGTACTTC
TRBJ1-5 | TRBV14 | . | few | CASSAPGYSNQPQHF | TGTGCCAGCAGCGCCCCAGGGTATAGCAATCAGCCCCAGCATTTT